This T cell receptor (beta chain) was captured in a study of blood T cell repertoires in COVID-19. Study as a whole: COVID-19 samples from acute and convalescent phases originated in the United States, Italy and Spain. T cells, B-cell-depleted T cells, or PBMCs supplied cDNA or gDNA.

Original handling: Reference gene primers were amplified, and this amplification served to estimate nucleated cell counts. Profiled with immunoSEQ multiplex PCR; TCRdb holds only in-frame clones, not every one. V, J and clone size were drawn from that table, and D and trimming were deduced from the DNA. The data show 150,000 or so clones, approximately 88% seen once. CDR1 is SGHNT, CDR2 YENEEA, per germline. V was pared by 3 bases and J by 2 bases, with 7 bases of the junction left unmatched. CDR3 length equals 16 residues. Sequenced input: peripheral blood. The chain joins TRBV11-3 to TRBJ2-7; 10 nucleotides line up with TRBD2. This clonotype originated in a man between 18 and 35 years old with active or convalescent COVID-19. The DNA of the CDR3 is TGTGCCAGCAGCTTGGTTCTAGCGGGAGCGCCCTACGAGCAGTACTTC. Its protein is CASSLVLAGAPYEQYF.